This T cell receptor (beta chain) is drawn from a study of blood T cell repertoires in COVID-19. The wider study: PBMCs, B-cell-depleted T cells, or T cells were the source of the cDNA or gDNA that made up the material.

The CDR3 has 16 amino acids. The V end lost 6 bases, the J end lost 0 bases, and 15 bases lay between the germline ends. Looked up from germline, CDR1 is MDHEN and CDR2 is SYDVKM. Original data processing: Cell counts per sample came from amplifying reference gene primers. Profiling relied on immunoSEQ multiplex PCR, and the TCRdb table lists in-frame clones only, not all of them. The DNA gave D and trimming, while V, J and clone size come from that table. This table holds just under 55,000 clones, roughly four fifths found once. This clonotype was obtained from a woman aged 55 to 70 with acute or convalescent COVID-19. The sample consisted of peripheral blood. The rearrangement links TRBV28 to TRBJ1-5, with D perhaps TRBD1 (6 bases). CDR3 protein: CASSRKTGVSNQPQHF. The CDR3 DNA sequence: TGTGCCAGCAGCCGAAAGACAGGAGTTAGCAATCAGCCCCAGCATTTT.